This T cell receptor (beta chain) was recovered during a study of molecular identifiers for immune sequencing clone quantification. A note on this clonotype: The antigen remains unidentified.

Sorting captured naive CD8 T cells as CD8+CD4-CCR7+CD45RA+. CDR1 is SNHLY and CDR2 is FYNNEI in the germline V gene. The V and J ends lost 1 base and 3 bases, in that order; junction bases with no gene match: 8. The length of the CDR3 is 16 residues. Study results and limitations: Spiked TCR RNA from one Jurkat cell reportedly showed up when mixed among 850,000 to 1,000,000 naive cells.

Making the bulk TCR libraries relied on previously described methods and listed TCR primers. MiXCR, run by TCRdb on the PCR reads, gives a single entry per CDR3 protein. The data hold hundreds of thousands of distinct CDR3 sequences, with about 25% observed a single time. Material for sequencing was naive CD8+ T cells from blood, with Jurkat cell RNA spiked in. Subset given: FACS-sorted CD8+CD4-CCR7+CD45RA+ naive T cells. The gene calls are TRBV2 and TRBJ1-1; the match to TRBD1 covers 7 bases. The sequence was obtained from a human donor in good health. Some libraries in this study had Jurkat cell RNA spiked in. The DNA of the CDR3 is TGTGCCAGCAGTGAAGTATTTGGACAGGCATACACTGAAGCTTTCTTT. Its protein is CASSEVFGQAYTEAFF.